These 24 T cell receptor beta chains originate from one sample sequenced in a study of T cells in lung cancer brain metastases. Assay used: immunoSEQ multiplex PCR; TCRdb lists only in-frame clones, some missing. The sample consists of thousands of clones, 84% of them appearing once. The sequencing input was tumor tissue from the primary lung tumor. Every receptor here comes from a woman in her 50s with non-small cell lung cancer.

Concerning this clone itself: The junction does not match germline at one end; this may be a read error. This rearrangement joins TRBV29-1 to TRBJ2-1, with a tentative D call TRBD1 (6 bases). Germline CDR1 reads SQVTM; CDR2 reads ANQGSEA. CDR3 size: 16 residues. The CDR3 sequence is CSVKDPGLGAYNEQFF. The CDR3, as DNA: TGCAGCGTTAAAGATCCCGGTTTGGGGGCGTACAATGAGCAGTTCTTC.

This clone was detected once. This CDR3 reads CASSQARRNTEAFF. Written as DNA, the CDR3 is TGTGCCAGCAGCCAAGCCCGGAGGAACACTGAAGCTTTCTTT. This chain uses TRBV14 with TRBJ1-1; D unresolved. The CDR3 sequence is 14 residues long. Trimming stripped 1 base from V and 1 base from J, with 7 bases between. CDR1 is SGHDN and CDR2 is FVKESK in the germline V gene.

The chain employs TRBV11-2 and TRBJ1-1, with 7 bases fitting TRBD1. In germline, CDR1 is SGHAT, CDR2 FQNNGV. The CDR3 totals 13 residues. The V and J ends lost 5 bases and 1 base, in that order; junction bases with no gene match: 1. CDR3 DNA sequence: TGTGCCAGCAGCCGGACAGGGAACACTGAAGCTTTCTTT. This gives the protein CASSRTGNTEAFF. Supplemented by reference TRBV11-2 and TRBJ1-1, the full variable domain reads EAGVAQSPRYKIIEKRQSVAFWCNPISGHATLYWYQQILGQGPKLLIQFQNNGVVDDSQLPKDRFSAERLKGVDSTLKIQPAKLEDSAVYLCASSRTGNTEAFFGQGTRLTVV.

This clone was picked up one time. The chain is built from TRBV28 and TRBJ2-1; D call uncertain. Germline V gene sequence: CDR1 MDHEN, CDR2 SYDVKM. The CDR3 spans 12 residues. Trimming stripped 7 bases from V and 10 bases from J, with 14 bases between. The CDR3 DNA is TGTGCCAGCAAAGGACCAAAAGCAGAGCAGTTCTTC. It yields the protein CASKGPKAEQFF.

Concerning this clone itself: A read error may produce the germline difference seen at one junction end. V gene TRBV27 combines with J gene TRBJ2-1; TRBD2 matches at 16 bases. This CDR3 has 20 residues. CDR1 and CDR2 (germline): MNHEY, SMNVEV (reference sequence). CDR3 nucleotides: TGTGCCAGCAGTTTAGGGCCCCAGTCGGGACTAGCGGGAGGGTACAATGAGCAATTCTTC. This codes for CASSLGPQSGLAGGYNEQFF.

The CDR3 DNA is TGTGCCAGCAGCTCGCAGGGGCCTATGAACACTGAAGCTTTCTTT. This codes for CASSSQGPMNTEAFF. The rearrangement links TRBV7-8 to TRBJ1-1, with a tentative D call TRBD1 (6 bases). The germline CDR1 and CDR2 sequences are SGHVS and FQNEAQ. V dropped 4 bases and J dropped 0 bases, with 12 bases sitting between them. This CDR3 has 15 residues. The variable domain in full, completed from reference TRBV7-8 and TRBJ1-1, reads GAGVSQSPRYKVAKRGQDVALRCDPISGHVSLFWYQQALGQGPEFLTYFQNEAQLDKSGLPSDRFFAERPEGSVSTLKIQRTQQEDSAVYLCASSSQGPMNTEAFFGQGTRLTVV.

J is TRBJ2-2 and V is TRBV7-9; no clear D. The V end lost 6 bases, the J end lost 5 bases, and 10 bases lay between the germline ends. The CDR3 covers 13 residues. Germline values: CDR1 SEHNR, CDR2 FQNEAQ (reference sequence). CDR3 loop: CASRDTGTGELFF. In DNA, the CDR3 is TGTGCCAGCAGAGACACCGGGACCGGGGAGCTGTTTTTT.

The V call is TRBV10-3, the J call TRBJ2-7, with a weak D call TRBD1 (5 bases). With 6 bases removed from V and 5 bases from J, the gap between germline ends came to 17 bases. The CDR3 extends over 14 amino acids. Per the germline V gene, CDR1 is ENHRY and CDR2 is SYGVKD. The DNA for the CDR3 is TGTGCCATCAGCTACGATGGGGCAAAGGACGAGCAGTACTTC. Amino acid sequence: CAISYDGAKDEQYF.

The V and J genes are TRBV19 and TRBJ1-1, with TRBD1 identical over 9 bases. CDR1 and CDR2 from the germline V gene are LNHDA and SQIVND (reference sequence). V dropped 1 base and J dropped 1; count of bases not matched to a gene: 10. The CDR3 is 18 amino acids. The CDR3 bases are TGTGCCAGTAGTATAGGATCGTCTTGGACAGGGGCGAACACTGAAGCTTTCTTT. Translated, it gives CASSIGSSWTGANTEAFF.

V gene TRBV29-1 combines with J gene TRBJ2-7, with D tentatively TRBD1 or TRBD2 (5 bases each). This CDR3 is 13 amino acids long. Per germline, CDR1 SQVTM and CDR2 ANQGSEA. Trimming removed 3 bases at V and 2 bases at J, with 11 bases between. The CDR3 region is CSVEGTVPYEQYF. The CDR3 bases are TGCAGCGTTGAGGGGACGGTTCCCTACGAGCAGTACTTC.

V usage is TRBV2 and J usage is TRBJ2-7, with D hard to call. The CDR3 contains 14 residues. V was shortened by 6 bases and J by 1 base, with 13 bases between the two germline ends. Germline-derived CDR1 and CDR2 are SNHLY and FYNNEI. The CDR3 bases are TGTGCCAGCAGATACGAGTTCAGTTCCTACGAGCAGTACTTC. It codes for CASRYEFSSYEQYF.

This chain links TRBV5-1 with TRBJ2-5; no definite D call. V gave up 2 bases and J gave up 2 bases, with 16 bases separating them. The CDR3 consists of 16 residues. Germline V gene sequence: CDR1 SGHRS, CDR2 YFSETQ. The CDR3 nucleotides are TGCGCCAGCAGCTTAAACCCTACGGCAGTTCAAGAGACCCAGTACTTC. It yields the protein CASSLNPTAVQETQYF.

Points on this clone: A junction end diverges from the germline sequence, so it may reflect a read error. The chain couples TRBV30 to TRBJ1-1, with D possibly being TRBD1 (6 bases). This CDR3 contains 13 residues. CDR1 and CDR2 from the germline V gene are GTSNPN and SVGIG (reference sequence). CDR3 nucleotide sequence: TGTGCCTGGAAGAGGGGAAGGGACACTGAAGTTTTCTTT. Translation gives CAWKRGRDTEVFF.

In DNA form, the CDR3 reads TGTGCCAGCAGCTTAACGGGGTACTACGAGCAGTACTTC. It is translated as CASSLTGYYEQYF. The chain carries TRBV7-8 and TRBJ2-7, with TRBD2 as a possible D gene (5 bases). Germline values: CDR1 SGHVS, CDR2 FQNEAQ. V lost 2 bases, J lost 3 bases, and 8 bases lay in between. This CDR3 spans 13 amino acids.

The V call is TRBV19, the J call TRBJ2-7; D is ambiguous. There are 13 residues in the CDR3. V was cut by 3 bases and J by 1 base, with 7 bases left in between. Germline CDR1 and CDR2: LNHDA and SQIVND (reference sequence). The CDR3 region has the DNA TGTGCCAGTAGTATGTCGGTGTCCTACGAGCAGTACTTC. Its translation is CASSMSVSYEQYF.

The chain employs TRBV5-6 and TRBJ2-7; D remains unclear. Germline V gene data show CDR1 as SGHDT and CDR2 as YYEEEE. The CDR3 covers 13 residues. Trimming removed 0 bases from V and 3 bases from J, with 7 bases in between. The CDR3 is CASSLGAHYEQYF. In nucleotides, the CDR3 is TGTGCCAGCAGCTTGGGGGCCCACTACGAGCAGTACTTC. Drawing the rest from reference TRBV5-6 and TRBJ2-7, the complete variable domain is DAGVTQSPTHLIKTRGQQVTLRCSPKSGHDTVSWYQQALGQGPQFIFQYYEEEERQRGNFPDRFSGHQFPNYSSELNVNALLLGDSALYLCASSLGAHYEQYFGPGTRLTVT.

V is TRBV19 and J is TRBJ1-2; 7 positions match TRBD1. The CDR3 consists of 17 residues. V shed 6 bases, J shed 2 bases, and the junction held 15 bases outside the gene matches. Germline lookup yields CDR1 LNHDA and CDR2 SQIVND (reference sequence). CDR3 region: CASSQQPGQRVNYGYTF. The DNA for the CDR3 is TGTGCCAGTAGCCAACAACCGGGACAGAGGGTAAACTATGGCTACACCTTC.

The chain joins TRBV6-5 to TRBJ1-2; perhaps TRBD1 as D (5 bases). The CDR3 runs 15 residues. V was clipped by 5 bases and J by 3 bases, with 16 bases between them. CDR1 and CDR2 (germline): MNHEY, SVGAGI. CDR3 sequence: CASSRPGGGDYGYTF. CDR3 DNA: TGTGCCAGCAGTCGACCCGGGGGAGGGGACTATGGCTACACCTTC.

The CDR3 sequence is CSVVAASGELFF. In nucleotides, the CDR3 is TGCAGCGTTGTAGCGGCGTCCGGGGAGCTGTTTTTT. The chain joins TRBV29-1 to TRBJ2-2; possible D gene TRBD2, 6 bases. The CDR3 covers 12 residues. Trimming took 4 bases from V and 6 from J, leaving 9 bases between them. Germline lookup yields CDR1 SQVTM and CDR2 ANQGSEA.

The rearrangement joins TRBV9 to TRBJ2-3; possibly TRBD1 for D (7 bases). Trimming shortened V by 3 bases and J by 4 bases, and 18 bases separated the two germline ends. The CDR3 extends over 16 amino acids. Germline V lookup: CDR1 SGDLS, CDR2 YYNGEE. The DNA for the CDR3 is TGTGCCAGCAGCGGACAGAGCAGGGGGGCCGCAGATACGCAGTATTTT. Its protein product is CASSGQSRGAADTQYF. The variable domain in full, with the rest retrieved from reference TRBV9 and TRBJ2-3, is DSGVTQTPKHLITATGQRVTLRCSPRSGDLSVYWYQQSLDQGLQFLIQYYNGEERAKGNILERFSAQQFPDLHSELNLSSLELGDSALYFCASSGQSRGAADTQYFGPGTRLTVL.

This clone showed up just a few times. The chain couples TRBV2 to TRBJ1-2, with 9 bases identical to TRBD1. This CDR3 contains 17 residues. Trimming took 4 bases from V and 7 from J; bases not matched to a gene: 16. The germline CDR1 and CDR2 sequences are SNHLY and FYNNEI. This CDR3 reads CASSASTQGALRGGYTF. Written as DNA, the CDR3 is TGTGCCAGCAGTGCGTCCACACAGGGGGCCCTGCGGGGTGGCTACACCTTC.

The rearrangement uses TRBV29-1 and TRBJ2-3; 7 bases are shared with TRBD1. The germline gives CDR1 SQVTM, CDR2 ANQGSEA. The ends lost 6 bases at V and 5 bases at J; junction bases unmatched: 2. The CDR3 covers 11 residues. The CDR3 bases are TGCAGCGTAGACAGGGAAGATACGCAGTATTTT. It yields the protein CSVDREDTQYF.

The chain couples TRBV2 to TRBJ2-7; D not resolved. CDR3 length equals 11 residues. Germline V gene data show CDR1 as SNHLY and CDR2 as FYNNEI. V gave up 1 base and J gave up 6 bases, with 4 bases separating them. The CDR3 sequence: CASSEVSEQYF. CDR3 sequence (DNA): TGTGCCAGCAGTGAAGTGTCCGAGCAGTACTTC. Full variable domain (outside the CDR3, taken from reference TRBV2 and TRBJ2-7): EPEVTQTPSHQVTQMGQEVILRCVPISNHLYFYWYRQILGQKVEFLVSFYNNEISEKSEIFDDQFSVERPDGSNFTLKIRSTKLEDSAMYFCASSEVSEQYFGPGTRLTVT.

The chain joins TRBV5-8 to TRBJ2-4; D might be TRBD1 or TRBD2, each matching 5 bases. V lost 0 bases and J 6 bases, leaving 7 bases between the germline ends. The CDR3 consists of 13 residues. Looked up from germline, CDR1 is SGHTS and CDR2 is YDEGEE. The CDR3 nucleotides are TGTGCCAGCAGCTTGGCAGGGAGAAACATTCAGTACTTC. Residues: CASSLAGRNIQYF.